These 32 T cell receptor beta chains share one sample of origin, sequenced in a study of T-cell memory formation after mild COVID-19. TCRdb itself ran the 5' RACE reads through MiXCR, one entry per CDR3 protein. The top ten hold 21% of the sample, which has around 320,000 distinct CDR3 sequences, around 19% seen once. Sequencing input: PBMCs or a T cell subset sorted from them (not recorded which). The source of these receptors is a man between 18 and 35 years old who had mild COVID-19 (a few samples of this study predate the infection). Cell type and time point are not known.

This clonotype was detected ten times or more. The chain recombines TRBV7-2 with TRBJ2-5, with TRBD2 matching over 9 bases. V was clipped by 3 bases and J by 1 base; unmatched bases: 6. The CDR3 loop spans 16 amino acids. Germline loops: CDR1 SGHTA, CDR2 FQGNSA. CDR3 nucleotides: TGTGCCAGCAGCTTGAGTGGAGCGGGGGGCCAAGAGACCCAGTACTTC. As protein: CASSLSGAGGQETQYF. Supplemented by reference TRBV7-2 and TRBJ2-5, the full variable domain reads GAGVSQSPSNKVTEKGKDVELRCDPISGHTALYWYRQSLGQGLEFLIYFQGNSAPDKSGLPSDRFSAERTGGSVSTLTIQRTQQEDSAVYLCASSLSGAGGQETQYFGPGTRLLVL.

This clonotype was observed a handful of times. The genes are TRBV4-1 and TRBJ2-3, with 7 bases that match TRBD2. V shed 0 bases and J 0 bases; nucleotides not matched to a gene: 6. This CDR3 is built from 17 residues. CDR1 and CDR2 from the germline V gene are MGHRA and YSYEKL. CDR3 protein: CASSQEAIGGSTDTQYF. The CDR3, as DNA: TGCGCCAGCAGCCAAGAGGCAATCGGGGGGAGCACAGATACGCAGTATTTT.

The sample holds many counts of this clonotype. V gene TRBV28 combines with J gene TRBJ2-5; no clear D. V was cut by 7 bases and J by 3 bases, with 9 bases left in between. Germline lookup yields CDR1 MDHEN and CDR2 SYDVKM. The CDR3 length is 12 residues. The CDR3 region is CASNEAEETQYF. The CDR3 coding sequence is TGTGCCAGCAACGAGGCTGAAGAGACCCAGTACTTC.

The CDR3 sequence is CASSLAGWYTGELFF. The DNA of the CDR3 is TGTGCCAGCAGCTTAGCGGGTTGGTACACCGGGGAGCTGTTTTTT. V usage is TRBV7-2 and J usage is TRBJ2-2; D is undetermined. The CDR3 covers 15 residues. Trimming took 0 bases from V and 3 from J, leaving 8 bases between them. Germline V CDR1 and CDR2: SGHTA, FQGNSA. The full variable domain, in which reference TRBV7-2 and TRBJ2-2 provide the parts outside the CDR3, is GAGVSQSPSNKVTEKGKDVELRCDPISGHTALYWYRQSLGQGLEFLIYFQGNSAPDKSGLPSDRFSAERTGGSVSTLTIQRTQQEDSAVYLCASSLAGWYTGELFFGEGSRLTVL.

This sequence joins TRBV11-2 and TRBJ2-3; D perhaps matches TRBD2 (5 bases). V was shortened by 6 bases and J by 4 bases, with 32 bases between the two germline ends. Per germline, CDR1 SGHAT and CDR2 FQNNGV. CDR3 length equals 20 residues. Here the CDR3 DNA reads TGTGCCAGCAGACCACAATTCGGTGAGGGAGCTCATCTTCTCTCAGATACGCAGTATTTT. Translation: CASRPQFGEGAHLLSDTQYF.

The chain carries TRBV3-1 and TRBJ2-5, with D tentatively TRBD1 or TRBD2 (6 bases each). CDR3 length: 14 amino acids. Between the trimmed V and J ends, which lost 4 bases and 2 bases, there was a span of 11 bases. In germline, CDR1 is LGHDT, CDR2 YNNKEL (reference sequence). The CDR3 spells CASSRQGRQETQYF. The CDR3 DNA reads as TGTGCCAGCAGCCGCCAGGGGAGGCAAGAGACCCAGTACTTC.

This chain uses TRBV25-1 with TRBJ2-5; TRBD2 agrees at 8 bases. The CDR3 contains 12 residues. Germline CDR1 and CDR2: MGHDK and SYGVNS. Trimming cost V 7 bases and J 5 bases; bases outside gene matches: 3. This chain's CDR3 is CASKAGVETQYF. In DNA, the CDR3 is TGTGCCAGCAAAGCGGGGGTGGAGACCCAGTACTTC.

In its sample, this clonotype was seen a few times. The chain has TRBV5-5 and TRBJ1-1, with TRBD1 matching over 7 bases. The J segment lost 2 bases and the V segment lost 4 bases, leaving 8 bases of the junction unmatched. The CDR3 consists of 15 residues. Germline V gene data show CDR1 as SGHKS and CDR2 as YYEKEE (reference sequence). CDR3 sequence: CASSRTGVSNTEAFF. In nucleotides, the CDR3 is TGTGCCAGCAGCCGGACAGGCGTTTCTAACACTGAAGCTTTCTTT.

V gene TRBV7-3 combines with J gene TRBJ2-1; D might be TRBD2 (6 bases). The CDR3 has 13 amino acids. The V gene's germline CDR1 is SGHTA and CDR2 FQGTGA. Deletions cut 5 bases from V and 5 bases from J, with 10 bases between. Here the CDR3 DNA reads TGTGCCAGCAGCATCGGACTAAACAATGAGCAGTTCTTC. Protein: CASSIGLNNEQFF. The full variable domain, with the rest looked up from reference TRBV7-3 and TRBJ2-1, is GAGVSQTPSNKVTEKGKYVELRCDPISGHTALYWYRQSLGQGPEFLIYFQGTGAADDSGLPNDRFFAVRPEGSVSTLKIQRTERGDSAVYLCASSIGLNNEQFFGPGTRLTVL.

The chain combines TRBV5-1 with TRBJ2-1; D is undetermined. Looked up from germline, CDR1 is SGHRS and CDR2 is YFSETQ. V lost 4 bases, J lost 8 bases, and 10 bases lay in between. The CDR3 is 12 residues long. The CDR3, as DNA: TGCGCCAGCAGCCCCCAGAAAGATGAGCAGTTCTTC. It specifies CASSPQKDEQFF.

The table lists this clonotype with a few counts. V gene TRBV5-1 combines with J gene TRBJ2-7; no reliable D call. The CDR3 totals 15 residues. The germline gives CDR1 SGHRS, CDR2 YFSETQ. Trimming stripped 7 bases from V and 2 bases from J, with 19 bases between. CDR3 nucleotides: TGCGCCAGCCGCTCCTCCGCCGGGCCGGCCTACGAGCAGTACTTC. Translated, it gives CASRSSAGPAYEQYF.

The chain is built from TRBV27 and TRBJ2-1, with 7 bases aligning to TRBD1. Germline CDR1 is MNHEY and CDR2 is SMNVEV (reference sequence). CDR3 length: 18 residues. With 2 bases clipped from V and 0 bases from J, the junction kept 10 bases outside the gene matches. CDR3 loop: CASSLRQGNFRSYNEQFF. The DNA for the CDR3 is TGTGCCAGCAGTTTACGACAGGGCAATTTTCGCTCCTACAATGAGCAGTTCTTC.

V and J are TRBV20-1 and TRBJ2-1; 8 bases match TRBD2. V lost 0 bases, J lost 5 bases, and 6 bases stayed unmatched. In germline, CDR1 is DFQATT, CDR2 SNEGSKA (reference sequence). The CDR3 loop spans 15 amino acids. In DNA, the CDR3 is TGCAGTGCTAGAGATTGGAGCGGGGGCGACAATGAGCAGTTCTTC. Translating gives CSARDWSGGDNEQFF.

A few counts support this clonotype. V usage is TRBV7-9 and J usage is TRBJ2-7; no firm D call. The length of the CDR3 is 13 residues. The germline V gene encodes CDR1 SEHNR and CDR2 FQNEAQ (reference sequence). Trimming took off 3 bases at V and 3 bases at J, with 9 bases between the two ends. The chain's CDR3 is CASSLGGDYEQYV. CDR3 coding DNA: TGTGCCAGCAGCTTGGGTGGGGACTACGAGCAGTACGTC.

The CDR3 DNA is TGTGCCAGCAGCCCAGGCGGGGGACGCAATGAGCAGTTCTTC. This sequence encodes CASSPGGGRNEQFF. J is TRBJ2-1 and V is TRBV7-2; the match to TRBD2 covers 7 bases. CDR3 length equals 14 residues. J gave up 6 bases and V 5 bases, and 7 bases lay outside the gene matches. Germline V CDR1 and CDR2: SGHTA, FQGNSA.

The gene calls are TRBV29-1 and TRBJ1-2; maybe TRBD1 (5 bases). With 2 bases removed from V and 2 bases from J, the gap between germline ends came to 12 bases. Looked up from germline, CDR1 is SQVTM and CDR2 is ANQGSEA. There are 14 residues in the CDR3. The CDR3 coding sequence is TGCAGCGTTGAACGCGGGGCGGAAAACTATGGCTACACCTTC. It codes for CSVERGAENYGYTF.

This clonotype was seen ten or more times. The chain combines TRBV24-1 with TRBJ1-1; possibly TRBD1 for D (6 bases). CDR1 is KGHDR and CDR2 is SFDVKD in the germline V gene. This CDR3 is built from 11 residues. The CDR3 DNA follows: TGTGCTTTACGAGGGGGCACTGAAGCTTTCTTT. Protein product: CALRGGTEAFF.

The rearrangement links TRBV20-1 to TRBJ1-1, with 9 bases matching TRBD1. The trim removed 0 bases at V and 1 base at J, leaving 9 bases unmatched. Germline V gene data show CDR1 as DFQATT and CDR2 as SNEGSKA (reference sequence). The CDR3 has 17 residues. CDR3 in DNA: TGCAGTGCTAGAGAGGGTCTGGACAGGGGTAGGAACACTGAAGCTTTCTTT. Protein product: CSAREGLDRGRNTEAFF.

This clonotype was counted between two and nine times. One end of the junction fails to match germline, which may point to a read error. This rearrangement joins TRBV7-2 to TRBJ2-2, with 10 bases that match TRBD2. Looked up from germline, CDR1 is SGHTA and CDR2 is FQGNSA. This CDR3 comprises 15 residues. This CDR3 is CASSFTSGVTGELIF. The CDR3 coding sequence is TGTGCCAGCAGCTTCACTAGCGGGGTCACCGGGGAGCTGATTTTT.

This chain connects TRBV6-5 to TRBJ2-7; D is ambiguous. From germline, CDR1 is MNHEY and CDR2 SVGAGI. V dropped 2 bases and J dropped 2 bases, with 7 bases sitting between them. The CDR3 is 13 amino acids. The CDR3 nucleotides are TGTGCCAGCAGTTACGGGCCGACCTACGAGCAGTACGTC. Its protein product is CASSYGPTYEQYV.

The CDR3 reads CASSLLDRGSYEQYF. CDR3 coding DNA: TGTGCCAGCAGTCTACTGGACAGGGGCTCCTACGAGCAGTACTTC. V is TRBV2 and J is TRBJ2-7; 9 nucleotides agree with TRBD1. Germline CDR1 reads SNHLY; CDR2 reads FYNNEI. The trim removed 5 bases at V and 0 bases at J, leaving 5 bases unmatched. The CDR3 runs 15 residues.

This clonotype was found a few times. The V gene is TRBV5-1, the J gene TRBJ1-2; 9 nucleotides agree with TRBD1. There are 14 residues in the CDR3. V trimming: 8 bases; J trimming: 3 bases; junction bases outside the gene matches: 8. Germline V gene sequence: CDR1 SGHRS, CDR2 YFSETQ. For the CDR3, the DNA is TGCGCCAGTCGGAGACAGGGGGAAGACTATGGCTACACCTTC. Its translation is CASRRQGEDYGYTF.

This chain connects TRBV5-4 to TRBJ2-1; TRBD1 might be the D (7 bases). The CDR3 consists of 14 residues. V lost 4 bases to trimming and J lost 8 bases, with 16 bases between them. The germline gives CDR1 SGHNT, CDR2 YYREEE (reference sequence). The CDR3 sequence is CASSRTGRGDEQFF. CDR3 sequence (DNA): TGTGCCAGCAGCCGGACAGGCAGGGGGGATGAGCAGTTCTTC.

This clonotype was recorded many times. The chain combines TRBV12-3 or TRBV12-4 with TRBJ2-2; 7 bases agree with TRBD2. CDR3 length equals 15 residues. The junction had 5 bases not matched to a gene; V was cut back by 2 bases and J by 5 bases. DNA of the CDR3: TGTGCCAGCAGTTTAAGATTAGCGGGTACCGGGGAGCTGTTTTTT. This codes for CASSLRLAGTGELFF.

A remark on this clonotype: This may arise from a read error, as a much more abundant clone is one base away. This CDR3 reads CASCAGGTGGFYEQYF. CDR3 nucleotide sequence: TGTGCCAGCTGCGCGGGGGGGACAGGGGGCTTTTACGAGCAGTACTTC. The rearrangement uses TRBV7-8 and TRBJ2-7; 12 nucleotides agree with TRBD1. The ends lost 8 bases at V and 4 bases at J; junction bases unmatched: 12. Germline V lookup: CDR1 SGHVS, CDR2 FQNEAQ. This CDR3 comprises 16 residues.

This clonotype was seen ten or more times. V gene TRBV6-5 combines with J gene TRBJ1-5; D unresolved. This CDR3 comprises 12 residues. V was pared by 3 bases and J by 6 bases, with 6 bases between. Germline CDR1 reads MNHEY; CDR2 reads SVGAGI. CDR3 in amino acids: CASSYLGQPQHF. For the CDR3, the DNA is TGTGCCAGCAGTTATCTAGGTCAGCCCCAGCATTTT.

There are a few counts of this clonotype. The chain links TRBV4-1 to TRBJ2-5, with D possibly matching TRBD2 (7 bases). The CDR3 sequence is 16 residues long. Trimming shortened V by 1 base and J by 5 bases, and 17 bases separated the two germline ends. The V gene's germline CDR1 is MGHRA and CDR2 YSYEKL. The CDR3 DNA follows: TGCGCCAGCAGCCAAGGCTGGTCAGAGGGGGGGGAGACCCAGTACTTC. It encodes CASSQGWSEGGETQYF.

The chain recombines TRBV20-1 with TRBJ2-3; 16 bases are a match to TRBD2. The CDR3 covers 15 residues. The V segment lost 5 bases and the J segment 3 bases; nucleotides outside the gene matches: 2. CDR1 DFQATT and CDR2 SNEGSKA come from the germline V gene (reference sequence). DNA of the CDR3: TGCAGTGCTGGGACTAGCGGGGGGGCGACAGATACGCAGTATTTT. The encoded protein is CSAGTSGGATDTQYF.

This chain joins TRBV20-1 and TRBJ2-3, with 8 bases aligning to TRBD1. CDR1 and CDR2 (germline): DFQATT, SNEGSKA (reference sequence). The CDR3 is 15 amino acids. The V gene end was trimmed by 5 bases and the J gene end by 1 base; junction bases not matched to a gene: 8. CDR3 nucleotides: TGCAGTGCTTCAGGGGGCGGAGCGGGCACAGATACGCAGTATTTT. Translating gives CSASGGGAGTDTQYF.

This chain uses TRBV12-3 or TRBV12-4 with TRBJ2-3; D gene ambiguous. V was cut by 3 bases and J by 0 bases, with 22 bases left in between. The CDR3 totals 19 residues. CDR3 nucleotides: TGTGCCAGCAGTTTTCCTGCGGAGACTCCTGGACGGAGCACAGATACGCAGTATTTT. Its protein is CASSFPAETPGRSTDTQYF.

The CDR3 sequence is CASRNRQPVEEETQYF. The CDR3 DNA sequence: TGTGCCAGCCGAAACAGACAGCCCGTAGAGGAAGAGACCCAGTACTTC. This chain connects TRBV28 to TRBJ2-5; maybe TRBD1 (5 bases). This CDR3 spans 16 amino acids. Germline V gene data show CDR1 as MDHEN and CDR2 as SYDVKM. V dropped 8 bases and J dropped 3 bases, with 22 bases sitting between them.

This clonotype was detected a few times. The rearrangement joins TRBV6-2 or TRBV6-3 to TRBJ2-7; 9 bases are shared with TRBD1. V was pared by 2 bases and J by 6 bases, with 8 bases of the junction left unmatched. The germline V gene encodes CDR1 MNHEY and CDR2 SVGEGT. This CDR3 comprises 15 residues. The CDR3 region is CASSYLRTGVTEQYV. The CDR3, as DNA: TGTGCCAGCAGTTACCTGAGGACAGGGGTTACCGAGCAGTACGTC.